This T cell receptor (beta chain) was obtained from a study of blood T cell repertoires in COVID-19. Study-level information: The United States, Italy and Spain were the sources of the acute and convalescent COVID-19 samples. From T cells, B-cell-depleted T cells, or PBMCs came the material, which was cDNA or gDNA.

CDR3 length: 14 amino acids. The germline gives CDR1 KGHSH, CDR2 LQKENI. Trimming took 5 bases from V and 5 from J; bases not matched to a gene: 6. Per the study methods: It was from reference gene primer amplification that nucleated cell counts were estimated. Method: immunoSEQ multiplex PCR; TCRdb's copy keeps in-frame clones and lacks some. The V and J calls and clone size come from that table; D and trimming were worked out from the DNA. There are some 190,000 clones in the sample; roughly 90% occur only once, and roughly 1.6% lies in the top ten. The sequence derives from a man aged 18 to 30 with active or convalescent COVID-19. The sample comprised peripheral blood. The chain recombines TRBV18 with TRBJ1-1; 9 bases line up with TRBD1. DNA of the CDR3: TGTGCCAGCTCAGCGCGGACAGGGGCGACTGAAGCTTTCTTT. This sequence encodes CASSARTGATEAFF.